This is a list of T cell receptor beta chains from one sample in a study of post-analysis software for immune sequencing data. From the PCR reads, TCRdb called clonotypes with MiXCR, one entry per CDR3 protein. The sample yields a few hundred thousand distinct CDR3 sequences, about a third seen once. Sequenced input: blood. The source of these receptors is a girl under 18 with multiple sclerosis. Both conserved end residues are part of each CDR3. The D gene is left open where the match is weak. Clone size is stated in some rows and not others, as once, few, many or a class when expanded.

>TRBD2|NA|TRBV20-1|TRBJ2-7
TGCAGTGCTGCACCGGGACTAGGAAGGTACGAGCAGTACTTC
CSAAPGLGRYEQYF
>NA|NA|TRBV29-1|TRBJ1-1
TGCAGCGCGGCCGGTGGGCAGGGCTCGCTTGAAGCTTTCTTT
CSAAGGQGSLEAFF
>NA|NA|TRBV4-2|TRBJ1-6
TGTGCCAGCAGCCAAGCCCCAGGGATGGGAAATTCACCCCTCCACTTT
CASSQAPGMGNSPLHF
>TRBD1|NA|TRBV20-1|TRBJ1-1
TGCAGTGCTAGAGATCGCGACAGGGGGTTCACTGAAGCTTTCTTT
CSARDRDRGFTEAFF
>NA|few|TRBV6-6|TRBJ2-2
TGTGCCAGCAGTTATCCACGAAGCACCGGGGAGCTGTTTTTT
CASSYPRSTGELFF
>TRBD1|NA|TRBV12-3/TRBV12-4|TRBJ1-6
TGTGCCAGCAGTTACGGGACAGGGAGAGGGCCCAATAATTCACCCCTCCACTTT
CASSYGTGRGPNNSPLHF
>NA|NA|TRBV6-1|TRBJ2-1
TGTGCCAGCAGTGTGCCCCCGTTCTTC
CASSVPPFF
>TRBD2|NA|TRBV4-1|TRBJ2-4
TGCGCCAGCAGCCAAGTCCTACTAGCGGGGGGGCTAGACATTCAGTACTTC
CASSQVLLAGGLDIQYF
>NA|many|TRBV7-2|TRBJ2-7
TGTGCCAGCAGCTTACTGGTCTCCTACGAGCAGTACTTC
CASSLLVSYEQYF
>NA|once|TRBV11-2|TRBJ2-1
TGTGCCAGCAGCTTCGGGAGCGGCACTCGCAATGAGCAGTTCTTC
CASSFGSGTRNEQFF
>TRBD1|few|TRBV10-3|TRBJ1-1
TGTGCCATTCAGGGGGCGGGTGAAGCTTTCTTT
CAIQGAGEAFF
>TRBD1|NA|TRBV7-9|TRBJ2-7
TGTGCCAGCAGCTTGGGACAGGACCTCTCCTACGAGCAGTACTTC
CASSLGQDLSYEQYF
>NA|few|TRBV15|TRBJ2-1
TGTGCCACCTCCCCCCGGCGGTACAATGAGCAGTTCTTC
CATSPRRYNEQFF
>NA|NA|TRBV27|TRBJ2-7
TGTGCCAGCAGCGGGGGTGTTCCGCACGAGCAGTACTTC
CASSGGVPHEQYF
>TRBD2|NA|TRBV12-3/TRBV12-4|TRBJ2-1
TGTGCCAGCAGTCCTCCCGGGACTACTTACAATGAGCGGTTCTTC
CASSPPGTTYNERFF
>TRBD2|few|TRBV20-1|TRBJ2-5
TGCAGTGCTAGAGGAGCCGGACTAGGAGGAGGAGAGACCCAGTACTTC
CSARGAGLGGGETQYF
>NA|NA|TRBV20-1|TRBJ1-2
TGCAGTGCCAACCCGGGCCGAAACTATGGCTACACCTTC
CSANPGRNYGYTF
>NA|NA|TRBV5-1|TRBJ2-7
TGCGCCGGCAGCCCGACGGCAGCGTACTACGAGCAGTACTTC
CAGSPTAAYYEQYF
>NA|NA|TRBV29-1|TRBJ2-6
TGCAGCGCTCCCAGTACAGGGGACTCTGGGGCCAACGTCCGGACTTTC
CSAPSTGDSGANVRTF
>TRBD2|few|TRBV19|TRBJ2-5
TGTGCCAGTAGTATCCAGCGGGGTCAAGAGACCCAGTACTTC
CASSIQRGQETQYF
>NA|few|TRBV5-1|TRBJ2-1
TGCGCCAGCAGCACCACTCCCGGGACAACCTACAATGAGCAGTTCTTC
CASSTTPGTTYNEQFF
>NA|few|TRBV12-3/TRBV12-4|TRBJ1-4
TGTGCCAGCAGTCCCCCAGGAAGTCGTGAAAAACTGTTTTTT
CASSPPGSREKLFF
>NA|few|TRBV5-1|TRBJ1-2
TGCGCCAGCAGCTTTGACGGTTCTTATGGCTACACCTTC
CASSFDGSYGYTF
>TRBD1|NA|TRBV7-3|TRBJ2-1
TGTGCCAGCAGCCCACGGACAGGGGTCGGCGAGCAGTTCTTC
CASSPRTGVGEQFF
>NA|once|TRBV20-1|TRBJ2-3
TGCAGTGCTGAAAAGACAGGCCGGGGTCCAGATACGCAGTATTTT
CSAEKTGRGPDTQYF
>NA|few|TRBV4-1|TRBJ2-5
TGCGCCAGCAGCCAAGAGGCAATGACCCAGTACTTC
CASSQEAMTQYF
>NA|NA|TRBV28|TRBJ1-1
TGTGCCAGCAGTTTACCCCTGGCCCCTGGCACTGAAGCTTTCTTT
CASSLPLAPGTEAFF
>TRBD1|NA|TRBV20-1|TRBJ2-5
TGCAGTGCTGCCGGGACAGTCCAAGAGACCCAGTACTTC
CSAAGTVQETQYF
>NA|NA|TRBV3-1|TRBJ1-2
TGTGCCAGCAGCCAGTCGGCCCGCTATGGCTACACCTTC
CASSQSARYGYTF
>NA|NA|TRBV25-1|TRBJ1-2
TGTGCCAGCAGTGAAGACCCGATAGGGAGGGGCTACACCTTC
CASSEDPIGRGYTF
>TRBD2|NA|TRBV20-1|TRBJ2-5
TGCAGTGCCCTAGCGGGGGGGCCTCGGGAGACCCAGTACTTC
CSALAGGPRETQYF
>TRBD1|NA|TRBV20-1|TRBJ1-4
TGCAGTGCTAGGAAGGGGGCAAGGGAAAAACTGTTTTTT
CSARKGAREKLFF
>NA|NA|TRBV3-1|TRBJ2-7
TGTGCCAGCAGCCAGAGTATCTACGAGCAGTACTTC
CASSQSIYEQYF
>NA|NA|TRBV12-3/TRBV12-4|TRBJ2-1
TGTGCCAGCAGTTCCCCCAGTTGGGGGGCCAATGAGCAGTTCTTC
CASSSPSWGANEQFF
>NA|NA|TRBV6-1|TRBJ2-1
TGTGCCAGCAGTGGACGTCGTCGGCAACTCTACAATGAGCAGTTCTTC
CASSGRRRQLYNEQFF
>NA|few|TRBV12-3/TRBV12-4|TRBJ1-6
TGTGCCAGCAGTTTTGACAGACTCAATTCACCCCTCCACTTT
CASSFDRLNSPLHF
>TRBD1|NA|TRBV4-2|TRBJ1-1
TGTGCCAGCAGCCAAGATGTCTACAGGGGGCTTACTGAAGCTTTCTTT
CASSQDVYRGLTEAFF
>NA|once|TRBV10-3|TRBJ1-1
TGTGCCATCAGTGTGGTGATGAACACTGAAGCTTTCTTT
CAISVVMNTEAFF
>NA|NA|TRBV15|TRBJ1-1
TGTGCCACCAGCAGACCATCGACAGGGAACACTGAAGCTTTCTTT
CATSRPSTGNTEAFF
>TRBD1|NA|TRBV29-1|TRBJ1-1
TGCAGCGTTGAAGGGACAGGCTGGTGGACTGAAGCTTTCTTT
CSVEGTGWWTEAFF
>NA|few|TRBV29-1|TRBJ1-2
TGCAGCGTTGAAGAGGTCGGGGCAGGGGAAGACTATGGCTACACCTTC
CSVEEVGAGEDYGYTF
>NA|many|TRBV6-4|TRBJ2-3
TGTGCCAGCAGTGAAGTGGGGTACACAGATACGCAGTATTTT
CASSEVGYTDTQYF
>TRBD1|NA|TRBV5-4|TRBJ2-5
TGTGCCAGCAGCTCAACCGGGACAGGGAGGGGGACCCAGTACTTC
CASSSTGTGRGTQYF
>TRBD2|few|TRBV7-3|TRBJ2-5
TGTGCCAGCAGCTTGAGCGGGGGGCGACAAGAGACCCAGTACTTC
CASSLSGGRQETQYF
>NA|few|TRBV12-3/TRBV12-4|TRBJ2-1
TGTGCCAGCAGTTTAACCCAGGTTAACAATGAGCAGTTCTTC
CASSLTQVNNEQFF
>NA|NA|TRBV24-1|TRBJ1-2
TGTGCCACCAGTGCCCCCCCCAACTATGGCTACACCTTC
CATSAPPNYGYTF
>NA|NA|TRBV2|TRBJ2-3
TGTGCCAGCACCAGGGAGCTGGATACGCAGTATTTT
CASTRELDTQYF
>NA|few|TRBV9|TRBJ2-5
TGTGCCAGCAGCGTAGGAGGGGCTCGGCAGACCCAGTACTTC
CASSVGGARQTQYF
>TRBD2|NA|TRBV15|TRBJ2-5
TGTGCCACCAGCGGTATTGGGGGGGAAGAGACCCAGTACTTC
CATSGIGGEETQYF
>TRBD2|NA|TRBV6-6|TRBJ2-5
TGTGCCAGCAGAAAGCAGCGGGGTCAAGAGACCCAGTACTTC
CASRKQRGQETQYF
>NA|NA|TRBV7-8|TRBJ1-6
TGTGCCAGCAGCTTAGAGTGGGCGGGTAATTCACCCCTCCACTTT
CASSLEWAGNSPLHF
>TRBD2|NA|TRBV5-6|TRBJ2-3
TGTGCCAGCAGCTTAGGGGGCGCGTACGGGCTAGCGGGGGGGACTAGCACAGATACGCAGTATTTT
CASSLGGAYGLAGGTSTDTQYF
>NA|few|TRBV4-1|TRBJ1-1
TGCGCCAGCACCGTTACAGGGTGGGGGAACACTGAAGCTTTCTTT
CASTVTGWGNTEAFF
>TRBD1|NA|TRBV20-1|TRBJ2-7
TGCAGTGCTAGAGCAGCAGGGGGCCTAGTGCAGTACTTC
CSARAAGGLVQYF
>TRBD1|NA|TRBV29-1|TRBJ1-1
TGCAGCGTTTACCGGGACAGGGAGAACACTGAAGCTTTCTTT
CSVYRDRENTEAFF